The clone carrying this T cell receptor beta chain occurred once. Its antigen is unidentified. The assay was immunoSEQ multiplex PCR, and TCRdb's table has in-frame clones only and misses some. This table has some 26,000 clones, roughly 94% appearing once. V lost 5 bases and J lost 4, with 12 bases in between. This CDR3 is built from 13 residues. Germline CDR1 reads LNHDA; CDR2 reads SQIVND (reference sequence). This entry is derived from a study of graft-versus-host responses after intestinal transplantation. Whole-study context: Anti-thymocyte globulin served as induction for all recipients, who then took tacrolimus and steroids for approximately three years.

Study-level findings and limits: Levels of circulating GvH clones at their peak were associated with early post-transplant HvG declines. There were GvH clones found in recipient marrow, and some of them appeared first in ileum or blood.

The receptor comes from a human patient who received an intestinal transplant, so some T cells may come from the graft donor. The V call is TRBV19, the J call TRBJ2-7; no firm D call. The sample consisted of PBMCs, taken 156 days after intestinal transplant. CDR3: CASSVGLLYEQYF. CDR3 DNA: TGTGCCAGTAGTGTAGGCCTCCTGTACGAGCAGTACTTC.